What follows is one T cell receptor beta chain and its context. A J-beta primer mix and a sample-barcoded 5' primer were used in a second PCR of roughly 7 to 12 cycles. TCRdb analysed the 5' RACE reads with MiXCR anew, one entry per CDR3 protein. There are 1.5 million to 2 million distinct CDR3 sequences in the sample; roughly 52% occur only once, and less than 2.5% lies in the top ten. The sample originates from a study of blood T cells in healthy people across ages. The sample consisted of blood. The clonotype originates from a woman in her thirties or forties in good health.

CDR3 in DNA: TGTGCCAGCAGTTATTTCAGCGGAATAGAGACCCAGTACTTC. Translated: CASSYFSGIETQYF. The J gene is TRBJ2-5, the V gene TRBV6-2 or TRBV6-3, with D maybe TRBD2 (5 bases). Germline lookup yields CDR1 MNHEY and CDR2 SVGEGT. Trimming removed 3 bases from V and 4 bases from J, with 12 bases in between. CDR3 length: 14 amino acids.